Below are 14 T cell receptor beta chains sequenced from a single sample in a study of cytomegalovirus exposure and HLA in healthy donors. This table comes from immunoSEQ multiplex PCR, and its TCRdb copy is limited to in-frame clones, with some not included. The sample holds about 65,000 clones, around 92% seen once. Sequencing input: PBMCs. The receptor set was obtained from a woman aged 18-35 years in good health and CMV-seronegative.

V usage is TRBV7-9 and J usage is TRBJ1-1; D is uncertain. Germline V gives CDR1 SEHNR, CDR2 FQNEAQ (reference sequence). V was pared by 3 bases and J by 1 base, with 6 bases between. The length of the CDR3 is 13 residues. CDR3 coding DNA: TGTGCCAGCAGCTTTACAACGAACACTGAAGCTTTCTTT. Protein product: CASSFTTNTEAFF.

The V call is TRBV15, the J call TRBJ1-6; no definite D call. The V gene lost 0 bases and the J gene lost 9 bases, with 6 bases spanning the gap. This CDR3 has 13 amino acids. The germline gives CDR1 LNHNV, CDR2 YYDKDF (reference sequence). The chain's CDR3 is CATSRERVSPLHF. The CDR3 coding sequence is TGTGCCACCAGCAGAGAGAGGGTTTCACCCCTCCACTTT.

CDR3 DNA sequence: TGTGCCAGCAGCCCTCTCGACAGGGAGGCCGAGCAGTACTTC. Protein sequence: CASSPLDREAEQYF. The V call is TRBV7-9, the J call TRBJ2-7, with D possibly TRBD1 on 7 matching bases. Trimming cost V 5 bases and J 6 bases, with 17 bases left between them. The CDR3 extends over 14 amino acids. Germline-derived CDR1 and CDR2 are SEHNR and FQNEAQ (reference sequence).

The CDR3: CASSVVLGDTQYF. CDR3 nucleotides: TGTGCCAGCAGCGTAGTTCTCGGAGATACGCAGTATTTT. The chain couples TRBV9 to TRBJ2-3; D is uncertain. This CDR3 spans 13 amino acids. Germline CDR1 SGDLS, CDR2 YYNGEE. V dropped 0 bases and J dropped 5 bases, with 7 bases sitting between them.

V usage is TRBV6-5 and J usage is TRBJ2-3; D is ambiguous. Germline assignment: CDR1 MNHEY and CDR2 SVGAGI. V was trimmed by 1 base and J by 8 bases, leaving 4 bases between them. This CDR3 has 11 residues. The DNA for the CDR3 is TGTGCCAGCAGTTACTTTAGTACGCAGTATTTT. Translating gives CASSYFSTQYF.

The J gene is TRBJ1-2, the V gene TRBV19; TRBD1 aligns across 9 bases. The CDR3 covers 16 residues. V trimming: 3 bases; J trimming: 6 bases; junction bases outside the gene matches: 11. From germline, CDR1 is LNHDA and CDR2 SQIVND (reference sequence). The CDR3, as DNA: TGTGCCAGTAGTATGAAGGGGACAGGGCGAAGTAATGGCTACACCTTC. Translation gives CASSMKGTGRSNGYTF.

The chain joins TRBV19 to TRBJ1-5; no definite D call. This CDR3 spans 16 amino acids. The ends were cut back, 4 bases at V and 0 bases at J, with 13 bases in the middle. CDR1 and CDR2 (germline): LNHDA, SQIVND (reference sequence). The CDR3 is CASSRARVNSNQPQHF. CDR3 sequence (DNA): TGTGCCAGTAGTAGGGCGAGGGTTAATAGCAATCAGCCCCAGCATTTT.

The chain employs TRBV19 and TRBJ1-4, with D uncertain. The CDR3 extends over 18 amino acids. Trimming stripped 5 bases from V and 0 bases from J, with 19 bases between. CDR1 is LNHDA, CDR2 SQIVND, per germline (reference sequence). CDR3 coding DNA: TGTGCCAGTAGTGCCATTTTTGAGGGCGGGGCAACTAATGAAAAACTGTTTTTT. Protein sequence: CASSAIFEGGATNEKLFF.

This rearrangement joins TRBV6-1 to TRBJ2-5, with 7 bases that match TRBD2. V trimming: 4 bases; J trimming: 3 bases; junction bases outside the gene matches: 8. The CDR3 has 15 amino acids. The germline CDR1 and CDR2 sequences are MNHNS and SASEGT. CDR3 region: CASSGGSTSEETQYF. Here the CDR3 DNA reads TGTGCCAGCAGTGGCGGGTCCACTAGCGAAGAGACCCAGTACTTC.

This rearrangement joins TRBV11-3 to TRBJ2-5; D may be TRBD1 (6 bases). V dropped 1 base and J dropped 13 bases, with 16 bases sitting between them. This CDR3 has 13 amino acids. Germline CDR1 reads SGHNT; CDR2 reads YENEEA. Here the CDR3 DNA reads TGTGCCAGCAGCTTAGGCGAAGTAAGGACAGTGTACTTC. Amino acid sequence: CASSLGEVRTVYF.

The chain carries TRBV28 and TRBJ2-5; D might be TRBD2 (5 bases). Looked up from germline, CDR1 is MDHEN and CDR2 is SYDVKM. This CDR3 has 15 amino acids. Trimming removed 2 bases at V and 7 bases at J, with 17 bases between. The CDR3 loop is CASSLEQVGVGTQYF. The CDR3 bases are TGTGCCAGCAGTTTAGAGCAGGTCGGGGTGGGGACCCAGTACTTC.

The chain employs TRBV4-3 and TRBJ2-5; possible D gene TRBD2, 7 bases. The V and J ends lost 0 bases and 5 bases respectively, with 16 bases between them. The CDR3 has 16 amino acids. Per the germline V gene, CDR1 is LGHNA and CDR2 is YSLEER. The CDR3 region has the DNA TGCGCCAGCAGCCAAGAAGGGGGGGGGAGATGGGAGACCCAGTACTTC. Translating it yields CASSQEGGGRWETQYF.

This chain uses TRBV9 with TRBJ1-3; 8 bases agree with TRBD1. The germline gives CDR1 SGDLS, CDR2 YYNGEE. This CDR3 is built from 16 residues. The V gene end was trimmed by 3 bases and the J gene end by 4 bases; junction bases not matched to a gene: 9. The CDR3 spells CASSGELTGGGNTIYF. The CDR3 DNA is TGTGCCAGCAGCGGAGAACTAACAGGGGGAGGAAACACCATATATTTT.

This clone was seen just once. Relative to the germline gene, one junction end is altered; a read error may explain this. The chain links TRBV19 to TRBJ1-5; D gene ambiguous. This CDR3 has 13 amino acids. The germline V gene has CDR1 LNHDA and CDR2 SQIVND (reference sequence). The CDR3 sequence is CASSIPPVQHQHF. CDR3 DNA: TGTGCCAGTAGTATACCTCCAGTACAGCACCAGCATTTT.